This entry concerns a single TCR beta chain. Original data processing: Nucleated cell counts were estimated from reference gene primer amplification. Here immunoSEQ multiplex PCR was the method, and the copy in TCRdb shows in-frame clones only, minus some. V and J calls and clone size come straight from that table; D and trimming were deduced from the DNA. The data show under 250,000 clones, with 84% seen just once and more than 4% held by the top ten. This sample stems from a study of blood T cell repertoires in COVID-19. Sequenced input: peripheral blood. The clonotype originates from a man aged 45 to 65 with acute or convalescent COVID-19.

This chain's CDR3 is CASSGQPNQPQHF. Written as DNA, the CDR3 is TGTGCCAGCAGCGGACAGCCCAATCAGCCCCAGCATTTT. The chain joins TRBV6-2 or TRBV6-3 to TRBJ1-5; TRBD1 is a possible D gene (6 bases). V lost 6 bases to trimming and J lost 3 bases, with 9 bases between them. CDR3 size: 13 residues. CDR1 and CDR2 (germline): MNHEY, SVGEGT.